Following are 8 T cell receptor beta chains from one sample sequenced in a study of blood T cell repertoires in COVID-19. Using immunoSEQ multiplex PCR, the repertoire was profiled, and TCRdb retains in-frame clones only, with some absent. This sample has tens of thousands of clones, with roughly 91% found just once. The material sequenced was peripheral blood. The receptors here all came from a man between 65 and 79 years old with active or convalescent COVID-19.

The chain employs TRBV30 and TRBJ1-6, with TRBD1 matching over 9 bases. V shed 2 bases, J shed 4 bases, and the junction held 12 bases outside the gene matches. This CDR3 contains 18 residues. Germline V gives CDR1 GTSNPN, CDR2 SVGIG (reference sequence). The CDR3 spells CAWSPPGQGLMYNSPLHF. In nucleotides, the CDR3 is TGTGCCTGGAGTCCTCCGGGACAGGGTCTGATGTATAATTCACCCCTCCACTTT.

This chain connects TRBV6-2 or TRBV6-3 to TRBJ2-7, with TRBD2 matching 15 bases. Unmatched junction bases numbered 5, after V lost 5 bases and J lost 3 bases. The CDR3 consists of 16 residues. The V gene's germline CDR1 is MNHEY and CDR2 SVGEGT. CDR3 coding DNA: TGTGCCAGCAGTGGGGGACTAGCGGGAGGTGGCTACGAGCAGTACTTC. This codes for CASSGGLAGGGYEQYF.

This clone has just one count. This chain connects TRBV5-1 to TRBJ2-5; 8 bases fit TRBD1. CDR3 size: 14 residues. The ends lost 4 bases at V and 4 bases at J; junction bases unmatched: 6. CDR1 and CDR2 (germline): SGHRS, YFSETQ. The DNA for the CDR3 is TGCGCCAGCAGCGGGGCAGACAGGGGAGAGACCCAGTACTTC. Translation: CASSGADRGETQYF.

The chain is built from TRBV7-9 and TRBJ2-1, with TRBD2 matching over 12 bases. V gave up 4 bases and J gave up 5 bases; unmatched junction bases: 3. CDR1 and CDR2 (germline): SEHNR, FQNEAQ (reference sequence). This CDR3 comprises 15 residues. The CDR3 sequence: CASSSLAGGNNEQFF. The CDR3 DNA is TGTGCCAGCAGCTCTCTAGCGGGAGGGAACAATGAGCAGTTCTTC. Looking up the rest from reference TRBV7-9 and TRBJ2-1 gives the full variable domain: DTGVSQNPRHKITKRGQNVTFRCDPISEHNRLYWYRQTLGQGPEFLTYFQNEAQLEKSRLLSDRFSAERPKGSFSTLEIQRTEQGDSAMYLCASSSLAGGNNEQFFGPGTRLTVL.

J is TRBJ2-1 and V is TRBV27; 10 bases are shared with TRBD1. CDR3 length: 19 amino acids. J was trimmed by 0 bases and V by 6 bases; bases with no gene match: 14. Per germline, CDR1 MNHEY and CDR2 SMNVEV (reference sequence). As DNA, the CDR3 is TGTGCCAGCAGGTCCCGGGACAGGGGATTCCTTGGCTCCTACAATGAGCAGTTCTTC. Its protein product is CASRSRDRGFLGSYNEQFF.

The V call is TRBV15, the J call TRBJ2-2; 7 bases are shared with TRBD2. Per the germline V gene, CDR1 is LNHNV and CDR2 is YYDKDF (reference sequence). J lost 1 base, V lost 7 bases, and 3 bases had no gene match. The CDR3 has 14 amino acids. CDR3 amino acids: CATTRGRNTGELFF. CDR3 sequence (DNA): TGTGCCACCACGCGCGGGAGGAACACCGGGGAGCTGTTTTTT.

The rearrangement links TRBV6-5 to TRBJ1-2; maybe TRBD1 (5 bases). The CDR3 has 14 amino acids. Trimming pared 0 bases from V and 4 bases from J, leaving 9 bases between. From germline, CDR1 is MNHEY and CDR2 SVGAGI. The CDR3 region is CASSYSGVGYGYTF. In DNA, the CDR3 is TGTGCCAGCAGTTACTCAGGGGTCGGCTATGGCTACACCTTC.

V is TRBV5-1 and J is TRBJ2-7, with 13 bases aligning to TRBD2. V shed 5 bases and J 3 bases; nucleotides not matched to a gene: 5. This CDR3 region has 15 residues. Germline V gene lookup returns CDR1 SGHRS and CDR2 YFSETQ. DNA of the CDR3: TGCGCCAGCAGTCCACTAGCGGGAGGGCTCTACGAGCAGTACTTC. Translated: CASSPLAGGLYEQYF.